The T cell receptor (beta chain) under discussion was sequenced for a study of pediatric ulcerative colitis. Overall study context: Disease was pancolitis in over 5 and left-sided in two, histology-confirmed.

Germline CDR1 is SGHDT and CDR2 is YYEEEE. The V end was cut by 3 bases, the J end by 3 bases, with 16 bases between. The CDR3 loop spans 16 amino acids. Profiled with immunoSEQ multiplex PCR; TCRdb holds only in-frame clones, not every one. The data contain roughly 64,000 clones, 86% of them seen just once; the ten biggest clones take up approximately 3.5%. Sequencing input: blood. The chain has TRBV5-6 and TRBJ2-1; D is perhaps TRBD2 (6 bases). The sequence derives from a boy between 10 and 17 years old with severe ulcerative colitis. This CDR3 reads CASSSLHGGNYNEQFF. In DNA, the CDR3 is TGTGCCAGCAGCTCTCTACATGGCGGGAACTACAATGAGCAGTTCTTC.